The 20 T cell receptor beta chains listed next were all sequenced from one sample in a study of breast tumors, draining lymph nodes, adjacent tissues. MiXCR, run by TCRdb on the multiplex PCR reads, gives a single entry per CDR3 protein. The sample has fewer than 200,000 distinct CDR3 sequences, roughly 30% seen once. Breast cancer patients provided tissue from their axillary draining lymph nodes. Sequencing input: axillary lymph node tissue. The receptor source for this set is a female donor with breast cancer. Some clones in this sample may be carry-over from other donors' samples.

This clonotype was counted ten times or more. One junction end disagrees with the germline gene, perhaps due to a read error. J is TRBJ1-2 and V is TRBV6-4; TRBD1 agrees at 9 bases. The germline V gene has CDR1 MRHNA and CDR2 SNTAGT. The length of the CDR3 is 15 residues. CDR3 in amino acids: CASSHSGTGNYGYTF. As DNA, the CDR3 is TGTGCCAGCAGTCACTCGGGGACAGGGAACTATGGCTACACCTTC.

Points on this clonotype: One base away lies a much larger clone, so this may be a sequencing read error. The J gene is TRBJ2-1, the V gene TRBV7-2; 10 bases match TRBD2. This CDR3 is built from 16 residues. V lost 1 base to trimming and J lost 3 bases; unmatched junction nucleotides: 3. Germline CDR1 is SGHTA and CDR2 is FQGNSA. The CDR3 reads CTSSLVAGGLYNEQFF. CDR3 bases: TGTACCAGCAGCTTAGTAGCGGGGGGCCTCTACAATGAGCAGTTCTTC.

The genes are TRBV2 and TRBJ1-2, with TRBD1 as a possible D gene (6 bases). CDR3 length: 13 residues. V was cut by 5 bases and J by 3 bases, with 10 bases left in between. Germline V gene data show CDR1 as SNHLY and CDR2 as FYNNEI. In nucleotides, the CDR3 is TGTGCCAGCAGTAAAGGGGGGCACTATGGCTACACCTTC. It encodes CASSKGGHYGYTF.

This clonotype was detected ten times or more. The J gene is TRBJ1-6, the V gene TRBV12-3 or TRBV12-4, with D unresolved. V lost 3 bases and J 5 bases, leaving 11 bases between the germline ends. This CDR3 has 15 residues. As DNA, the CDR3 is TGTGCCAGCAGTTTCAGAGTGTCGGATAATTCACCCCTCCACTTT. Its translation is CASSFRVSDNSPLHF.

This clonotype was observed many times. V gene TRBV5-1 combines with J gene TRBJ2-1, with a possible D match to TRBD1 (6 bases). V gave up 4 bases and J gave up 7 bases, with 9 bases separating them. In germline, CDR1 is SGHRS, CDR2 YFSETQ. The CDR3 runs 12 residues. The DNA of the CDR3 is TGCGCCAGCAGCCAACAGGGAAATGAGCAGTTCTTC. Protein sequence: CASSQQGNEQFF.

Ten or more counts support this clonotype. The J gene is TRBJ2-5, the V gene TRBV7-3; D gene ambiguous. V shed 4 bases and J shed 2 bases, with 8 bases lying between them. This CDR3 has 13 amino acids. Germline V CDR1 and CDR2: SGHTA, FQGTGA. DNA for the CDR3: TGTGCCAGCAGCTCCACATTACAAGAGACCCAGTACTTC. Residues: CASSSTLQETQYF.

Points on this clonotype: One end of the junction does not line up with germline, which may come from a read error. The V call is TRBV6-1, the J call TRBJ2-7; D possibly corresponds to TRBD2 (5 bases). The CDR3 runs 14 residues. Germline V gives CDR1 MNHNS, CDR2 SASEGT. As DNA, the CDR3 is TGTGCCAGCAGTCAAGCGGTCCGGCCTTACGAGCAGTACTTC. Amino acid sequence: CASSQAVRPYEQYF.

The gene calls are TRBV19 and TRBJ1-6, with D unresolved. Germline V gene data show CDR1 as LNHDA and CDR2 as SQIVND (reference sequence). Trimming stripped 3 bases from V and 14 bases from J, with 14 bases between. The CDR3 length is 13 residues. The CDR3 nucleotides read TGTGCCAGTAGTATCCGGACCCTCCCAGCCCTCCACTTT. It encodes CASSIRTLPALHF.

The CDR3 loop reads CASSRGGDEKLFF. The CDR3 coding sequence is TGTGCCAGCAGCCGCGGGGGCGATGAAAAACTGTTTTTT. The rearrangement joins TRBV7-9 to TRBJ1-4; perhaps TRBD1 as D (6 bases). Germline CDR1 reads SEHNR; CDR2 reads FQNEAQ (reference sequence). There are 13 residues in the CDR3. With 5 bases removed from V and 6 bases from J, the gap between germline ends came to 10 bases.

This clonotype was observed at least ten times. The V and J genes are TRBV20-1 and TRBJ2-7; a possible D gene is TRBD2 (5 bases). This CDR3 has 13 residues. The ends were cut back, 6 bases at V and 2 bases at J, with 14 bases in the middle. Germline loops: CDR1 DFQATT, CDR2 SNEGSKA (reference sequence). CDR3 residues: CSAAGGEAYEQYF. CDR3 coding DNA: TGCAGTGCGGCCGGAGGCGAAGCCTACGAGCAGTACTTC.

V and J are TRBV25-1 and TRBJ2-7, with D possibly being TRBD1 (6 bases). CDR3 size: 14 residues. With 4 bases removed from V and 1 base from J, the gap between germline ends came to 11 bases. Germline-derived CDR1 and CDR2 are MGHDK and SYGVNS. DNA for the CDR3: TGTGCCAGCAGTGCTACGGACAGTTCCTACGAGCAGTACTTC. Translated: CASSATDSSYEQYF.

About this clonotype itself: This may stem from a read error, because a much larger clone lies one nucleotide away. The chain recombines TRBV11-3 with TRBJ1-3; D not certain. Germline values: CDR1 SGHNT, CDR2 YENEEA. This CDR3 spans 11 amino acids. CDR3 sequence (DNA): TGTGCCAGCAGGGCCGGAAACACCTTATATTTT. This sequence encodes CASRAGNTLYF.

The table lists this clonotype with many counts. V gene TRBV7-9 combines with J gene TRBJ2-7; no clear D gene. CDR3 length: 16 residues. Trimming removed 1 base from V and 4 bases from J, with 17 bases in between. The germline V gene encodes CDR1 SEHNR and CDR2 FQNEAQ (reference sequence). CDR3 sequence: CASSLVGGASSYEQYF. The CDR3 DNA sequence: TGTGCCAGCAGCTTAGTTGGTGGTGCAAGTTCTTACGAGCAGTACTTC.

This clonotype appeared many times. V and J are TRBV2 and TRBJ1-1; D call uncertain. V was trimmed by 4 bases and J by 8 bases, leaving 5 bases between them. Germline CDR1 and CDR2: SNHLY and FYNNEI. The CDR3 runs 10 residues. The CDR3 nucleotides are TGTGCCAGCAGTGTAGGAGAAGCTTTCTTT. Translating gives CASSVGEAFF.

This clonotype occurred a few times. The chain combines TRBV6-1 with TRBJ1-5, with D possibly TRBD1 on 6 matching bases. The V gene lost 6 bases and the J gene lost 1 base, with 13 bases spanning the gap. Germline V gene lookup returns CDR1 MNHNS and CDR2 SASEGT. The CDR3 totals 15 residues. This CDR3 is CASSRTGSSNQPQHF. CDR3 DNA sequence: TGTGCCAGCAGCCGAACAGGGAGCAGCAATCAGCCCCAGCATTTT.

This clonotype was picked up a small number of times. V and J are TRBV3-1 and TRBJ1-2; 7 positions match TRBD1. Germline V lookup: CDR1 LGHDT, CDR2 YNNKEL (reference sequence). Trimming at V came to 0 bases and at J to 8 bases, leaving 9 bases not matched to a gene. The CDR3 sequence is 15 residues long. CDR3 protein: CASSQDLTQGNGYTF. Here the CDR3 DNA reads TGTGCCAGCAGCCAAGATCTCACACAGGGGAACGGCTACACCTTC.

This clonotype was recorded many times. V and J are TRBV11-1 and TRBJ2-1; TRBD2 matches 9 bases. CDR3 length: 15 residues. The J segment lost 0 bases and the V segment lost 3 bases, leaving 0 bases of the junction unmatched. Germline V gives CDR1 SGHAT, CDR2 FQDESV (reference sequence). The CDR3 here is CASSFSGSSYNEQFF. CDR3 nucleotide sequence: TGTGCCAGCAGCTTTAGCGGGAGCTCCTACAATGAGCAGTTCTTC.

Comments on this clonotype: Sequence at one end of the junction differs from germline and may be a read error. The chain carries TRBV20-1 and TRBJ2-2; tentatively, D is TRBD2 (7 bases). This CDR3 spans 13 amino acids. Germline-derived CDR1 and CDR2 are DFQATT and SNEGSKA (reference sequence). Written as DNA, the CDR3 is TGCAGTGCTGTACTAGGGGGGGCCGGGGAGCTGTTCTTT. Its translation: CSAVLGGAGELFF.

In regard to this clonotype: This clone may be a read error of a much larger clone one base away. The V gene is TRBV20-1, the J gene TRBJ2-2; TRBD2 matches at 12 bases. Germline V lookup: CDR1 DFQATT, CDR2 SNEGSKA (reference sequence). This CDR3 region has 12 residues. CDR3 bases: TGCGGACTAGCGGGGAACACCGGGGAGCCGTTTTTT. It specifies CGLAGNTGEPFF.

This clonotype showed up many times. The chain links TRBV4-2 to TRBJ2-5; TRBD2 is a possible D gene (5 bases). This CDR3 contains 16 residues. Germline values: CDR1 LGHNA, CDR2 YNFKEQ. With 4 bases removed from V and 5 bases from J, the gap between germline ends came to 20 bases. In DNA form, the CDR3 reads TGTGCCAGCAGCCCCTTGGGTACCGGGGTTCCGGAGACCCAGTACTTC. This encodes CASSPLGTGVPETQYF.